The 4 T cell receptor beta chains below all came from one sample that was sequenced in a study of graft-versus-host responses after intestinal transplantation. Sequenced by immunoSEQ multiplex PCR; TCRdb stores in-frame clones only, minus some. This repertoire shows some 12,000 clones, around four fifths found once; its top ten account for 50%. The starting material was PBMCs, obtained 120 to 130 days after transplant. The receptors were sampled from a human patient who received an intestinal transplant, so some T cells may come from the graft donor.

The chain employs TRBV7-6 and TRBJ2-7; the D gene is possibly TRBD2 (5 bases). The V end lost 1 base, the J end lost 3 bases, and 13 bases lay between the germline ends. Germline V lookup: CDR1 SGHVS, CDR2 FNYEAQ. The CDR3 totals 15 residues. CDR3 region: CASSLVLLGFYEQYF. The DNA for the CDR3 is TGTGCCAGCAGCTTAGTTCTACTAGGTTTCTACGAGCAGTACTTC.

CDR3 sequence (DNA): TGTGCCAGCAGCTTGGGACAGGGGAGAGTAGAGCAGTTCTTC. It yields the protein CASSLGQGRVEQFF. V usage is TRBV7-3 and J usage is TRBJ2-1; 10 nucleotides line up with TRBD1. Germline-derived CDR1 and CDR2 are SGHTA and FQGTGA. CDR3 size: 14 residues. V was clipped by 3 bases and J by 10 bases; unmatched bases: 6.

The rearrangement links TRBV10-3 to TRBJ1-5, with D perhaps TRBD1 (5 bases). The CDR3 covers 14 residues. With 0 bases removed from V and 3 bases from J, the gap between germline ends came to 6 bases. Per the germline V gene, CDR1 is ENHRY and CDR2 is SYGVKD. The CDR3 is CAISESGDNQPQHF. DNA of the CDR3: TGTGCCATCAGTGAGTCAGGGGACAATCAGCCCCAGCATTTT.

The chain carries TRBV6-1 and TRBJ2-5; either TRBD1 or TRBD2 may supply D (5 bases each). The length of the CDR3 is 15 residues. From germline, CDR1 is MNHNS and CDR2 SASEGT. The V gene lost 0 bases and the J gene lost 4 bases, with 12 bases spanning the gap. The CDR3 loop reads CASSEALGGRETQYF. Here the CDR3 DNA reads TGTGCCAGCAGTGAAGCGCTTGGGGGAAGAGAGACCCAGTACTTC.